This TCR beta chain was recorded in a study of PD-L1 blockade in urothelial cancer. Overall study context: Blood analyses occurred 3 weeks (second dose) and 6 weeks post treatment start. The median T cell count in blood samples was around 150,000.

Synthetic analogs of TCR templates were spiked into every PCR. TCRdb's table, derived via immunoSEQ multiplex PCR, lists solely in-frame clones and lacks some. This sample yields 100,000 to 150,000 clones, of which around 88% are seen a single time; 2.4% belongs to the top ten. Described time point: peripheral blood 6 weeks after treatment start. All patients carried locally advanced or metastatic urothelial carcinoma. V dropped 5 bases and J dropped 4; count of bases not matched to a gene: 7. CDR3 size: 15 residues. Germline lookup yields CDR1 LNHDA and CDR2 SQIVND (reference sequence). The source is a man in his forties or fifties with urothelial cancer. The V and J genes are TRBV19 and TRBJ2-3; TRBD1 matches 9 bases. The sample was PBMCs, taken around atezolizumab (anti-PD-L1) treatment. CDR3 DNA: TGTGCCAGTAGTGAACCGGGACAGGGACCAGATACGCAGTATTTT. Amino acids: CASSEPGQGPDTQYF.